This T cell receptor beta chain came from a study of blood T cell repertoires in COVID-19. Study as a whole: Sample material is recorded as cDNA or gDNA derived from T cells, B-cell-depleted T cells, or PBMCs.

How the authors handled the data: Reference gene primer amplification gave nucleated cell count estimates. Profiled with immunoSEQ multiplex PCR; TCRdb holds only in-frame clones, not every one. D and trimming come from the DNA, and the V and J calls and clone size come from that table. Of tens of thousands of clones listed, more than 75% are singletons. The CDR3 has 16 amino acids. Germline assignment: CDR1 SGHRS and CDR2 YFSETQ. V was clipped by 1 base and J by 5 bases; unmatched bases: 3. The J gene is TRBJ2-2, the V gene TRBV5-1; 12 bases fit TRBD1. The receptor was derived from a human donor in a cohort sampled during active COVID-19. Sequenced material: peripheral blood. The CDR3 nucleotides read TGCGCCAGCAGCTTGCCGGGACAGGGGGCAACCGGGGAGCTGTTTTTT. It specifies CASSLPGQGATGELFF. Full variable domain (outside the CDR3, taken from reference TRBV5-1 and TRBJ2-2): KAGVTQTPRYLIKTRGQQVTLSCSPISGHRSVSWYQQTPGQGLQFLFEYFSETQRNKGNFPGRFSGRQFSNSRSEMNVSTLELGDSALYLCASSLPGQGATGELFFGEGSRLTVL.